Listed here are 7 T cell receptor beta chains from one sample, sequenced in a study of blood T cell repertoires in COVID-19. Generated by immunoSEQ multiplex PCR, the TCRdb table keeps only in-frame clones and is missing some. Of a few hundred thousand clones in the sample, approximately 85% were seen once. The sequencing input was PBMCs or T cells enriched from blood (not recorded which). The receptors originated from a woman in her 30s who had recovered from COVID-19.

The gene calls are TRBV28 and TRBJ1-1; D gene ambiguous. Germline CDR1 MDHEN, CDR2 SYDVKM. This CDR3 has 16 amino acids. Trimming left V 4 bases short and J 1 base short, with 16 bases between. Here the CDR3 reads CASSSLLAGENTEAFF. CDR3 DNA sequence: TGTGCCAGCAGTTCCTTACTAGCCGGGGAGAACACTGAAGCTTTCTTT.

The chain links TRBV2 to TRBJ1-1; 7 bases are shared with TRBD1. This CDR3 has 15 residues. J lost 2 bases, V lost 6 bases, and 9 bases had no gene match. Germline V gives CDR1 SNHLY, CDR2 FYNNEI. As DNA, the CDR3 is TGTGCCAGCAGGGCCCGGGACAGAGGCAACACTGAAGCTTTCTTT. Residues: CASRARDRGNTEAFF.

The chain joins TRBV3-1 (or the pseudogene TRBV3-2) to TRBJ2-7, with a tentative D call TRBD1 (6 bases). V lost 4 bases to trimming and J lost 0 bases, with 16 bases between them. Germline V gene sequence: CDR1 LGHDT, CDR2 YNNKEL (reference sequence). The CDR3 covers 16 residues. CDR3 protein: CASSPSDRQYSYEQYF. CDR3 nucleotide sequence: TGTGCCAGCAGCCCCTCGGACAGACAATACTCCTACGAGCAGTACTTC.

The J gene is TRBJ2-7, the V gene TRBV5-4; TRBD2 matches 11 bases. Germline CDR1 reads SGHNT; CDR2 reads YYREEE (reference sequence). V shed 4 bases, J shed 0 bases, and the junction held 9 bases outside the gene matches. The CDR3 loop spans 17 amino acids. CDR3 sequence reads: CASSATSGGLSSYEQYF. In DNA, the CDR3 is TGTGCCAGCAGCGCAACTAGCGGGGGCCTAAGCTCCTACGAGCAGTACTTC.

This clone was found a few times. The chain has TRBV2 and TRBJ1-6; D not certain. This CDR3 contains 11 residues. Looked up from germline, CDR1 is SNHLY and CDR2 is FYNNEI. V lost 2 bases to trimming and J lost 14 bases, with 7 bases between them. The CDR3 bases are TGTGCCAGCAGTGAAAGTTTAGCCCTCCACTTT. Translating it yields CASSESLALHF. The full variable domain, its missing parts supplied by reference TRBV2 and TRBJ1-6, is EPEVTQTPSHQVTQMGQEVILRCVPISNHLYFYWYRQILGQKVEFLVSFYNNEISEKSEIFDDQFSVERPDGSNFTLKIRSTKLEDSAMYFCASSESLALHFGNGTRLTVT.

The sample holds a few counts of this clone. The DNA for the CDR3 is TGTGCCACCACAGACAGTGGCTATGGCTACACCTTC. Its translation is CATTDSGYGYTF. V gene TRBV19 combines with J gene TRBJ1-2; weak D call: TRBD1 (5 bases). The germline V gene has CDR1 LNHDA and CDR2 SQIVND (reference sequence). The CDR3 has 12 amino acids. The V end was cut by 10 bases, the J end by 4 bases, with 13 bases between.

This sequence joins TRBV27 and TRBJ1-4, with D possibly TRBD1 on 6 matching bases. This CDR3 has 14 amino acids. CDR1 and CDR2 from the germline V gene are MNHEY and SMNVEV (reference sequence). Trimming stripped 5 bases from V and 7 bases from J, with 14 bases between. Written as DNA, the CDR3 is TGTGCCAGCAGTCCAAGGGGGTCCGGTGAAAAACTGTTTTTT. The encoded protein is CASSPRGSGEKLFF.